This T cell receptor (beta chain) was obtained from a study of shared T cell receptors in the human thymus. The assay was immunoSEQ multiplex PCR, and TCRdb's table has in-frame clones only and misses some. The table lists hundreds of thousands of clones, about 89% of them singletons. This sample was also put to use in a study of human thymus T cells. This second study says: Apparent bias marked the V and J gene usage of thymic and blood repertoires. Related work found strong thymic repertoire overlap between unrelated individuals.

Sequenced input: thymocytes. The source of this sequence is a boy under two years old with a congenital heart defect.

CDR3: CASSAGGGTQYF. CDR3 in DNA: TGTGCCAGCAGCGCCGGGGGGGGGACCCAGTACTTC. The chain combines TRBV9 with TRBJ2-5, with 8 bases fitting TRBD2. Trimming took 3 bases from V and 7 from J; bases not matched to a gene: 2. CDR1 and CDR2 from the germline V gene are SGDLS and YYNGEE. This CDR3 spans 12 amino acids.